Shown below are 6 T cell receptor beta chains from a single sample sequenced in a study of OX40 agonist ivuxolimab in advanced cancers. TCRdb's table, derived via immunoSEQ multiplex PCR, lists solely in-frame clones and lacks some. The top ten hold 5% to 6.5% of the sample, which has about 70,000 clones, approximately 81% seen once. Here the sequenced sample was CD4+ or CD8+ T cells sorted from blood, taken in a trial of the OX40 agonist ivuxolimab. These receptors were obtained from an adult with an advanced solid tumor such as melanoma, head and neck, liver or kidney cancer.

To note about this clone: Relative to the germline gene, one junction end is altered; a read error may explain this. The V call is TRBV2, the J call TRBJ1-1, with D unclear. Germline values: CDR1 SNHLY, CDR2 FYNNEI. This CDR3 comprises 13 residues. CDR3 nucleotide sequence: TGCGCCAGCAGCCCCCGGGAGGTCACTGAAGCTTTCTTT. Its translation: CASSPREVTEAFF.

The V call is TRBV28, the J call TRBJ1-1, with a tentative D call TRBD1 (6 bases). There are 14 residues in the CDR3. Germline V lookup: CDR1 MDHEN, CDR2 SYDVKM. Deletions cut 5 bases from V and 4 bases from J, with 14 bases between. CDR3 sequence: CASSPPQGLTEAFF. The CDR3 nucleotides read TGTGCCAGCAGTCCCCCTCAGGGGCTCACTGAAGCTTTCTTT. The variable domain in full, completed from reference TRBV28 and TRBJ1-1, reads DVKVTQSSRYLVKRTGEKVFLECVQDMDHENMFWYRQDPGLGLRLIYFSYDVKMKEKGDIPEGYSVSREKKERFSLILESASTNQTSMYLCASSPPQGLTEAFFGQGTRLTVV.

This chain connects TRBV6-5 to TRBJ2-3; the match to TRBD2 covers 7 bases. Germline V gene lookup returns CDR1 MNHEY and CDR2 SVGAGI. V shed 0 bases and J 4 bases; nucleotides not matched to a gene: 4. The CDR3 is 15 residues long. CDR3 amino acids: CASSYSRLAPDTQYF. The CDR3 nucleotides read TGTGCCAGCAGTTACTCCCGACTAGCACCAGATACGCAGTATTTT.

This clone was observed once. The genes are TRBV14 and TRBJ2-1; 13 bases are shared with TRBD2. CDR3 length: 17 residues. The ends lost 4 bases at V and 5 bases at J; junction bases unmatched: 8. Germline V gives CDR1 SGHDN, CDR2 FVKESK. The CDR3 bases are TGTGCCAGCAGCCTTCGTCGGGGACTAGCGGGGCACAATGAGCAGTTCTTC. As protein: CASSLRRGLAGHNEQFF.

This sequence joins TRBV7-9 and TRBJ1-1, with a weak D call TRBD1 (6 bases). Germline V gene data show CDR1 as SEHNR and CDR2 as FQNEAQ (reference sequence). The V end lost 5 bases, the J end lost 3 bases, and 13 bases lay between the germline ends. This CDR3 has 14 residues. The CDR3 region has the DNA TGTGCCAGCAGCGCCAGGGGATTGGACACTGAAGCTTTCTTT. Translating gives CASSARGLDTEAFF.

This clone was seen just once. The chain is built from TRBV7-2 and TRBJ2-2, with no clear D. Per germline, CDR1 SGHTA and CDR2 FQGNSA. This CDR3 contains 13 residues. V was shortened by 5 bases and J by 6 bases, with 10 bases between the two germline ends. In DNA form, the CDR3 reads TGTGCCAGCAGCCAAAGTTGGGCCGGGGAGCTGTTTTTT. Protein sequence: CASSQSWAGELFF.